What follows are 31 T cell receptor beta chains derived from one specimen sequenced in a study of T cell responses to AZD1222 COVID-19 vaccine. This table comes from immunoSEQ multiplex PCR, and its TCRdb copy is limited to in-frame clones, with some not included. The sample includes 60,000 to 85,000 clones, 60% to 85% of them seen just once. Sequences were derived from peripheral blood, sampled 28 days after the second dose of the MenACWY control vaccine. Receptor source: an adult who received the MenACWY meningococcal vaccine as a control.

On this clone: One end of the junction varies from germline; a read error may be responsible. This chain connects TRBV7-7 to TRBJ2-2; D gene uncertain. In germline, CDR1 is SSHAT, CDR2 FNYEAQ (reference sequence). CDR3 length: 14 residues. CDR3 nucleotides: TGTGCTAGCAGCCCAATTTCCCAGTTCGGGGAGCTGTTTTTT. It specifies CASSPISQFGELFF. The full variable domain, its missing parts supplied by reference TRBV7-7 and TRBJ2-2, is GAGVSQSPRYKVTKRGQDVTLRCDPISSHATLYWYQQALGQGPEFLTYFNYEAQPDKSGLPSDRFSAERPEGSISTLTIQRTEQRDSAMYRCASSPISQFGELFFGEGSRLTVL.

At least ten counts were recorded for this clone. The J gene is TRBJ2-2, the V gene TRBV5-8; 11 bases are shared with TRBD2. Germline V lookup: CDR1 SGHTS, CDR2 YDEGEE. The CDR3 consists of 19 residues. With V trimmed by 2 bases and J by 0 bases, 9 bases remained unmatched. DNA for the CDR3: TGTGCCAGCAGCTTCTCCGGACTAGCGGGCGGAGCGAACACCGGGGAGCTGTTTTTT. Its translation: CASSFSGLAGGANTGELFF.

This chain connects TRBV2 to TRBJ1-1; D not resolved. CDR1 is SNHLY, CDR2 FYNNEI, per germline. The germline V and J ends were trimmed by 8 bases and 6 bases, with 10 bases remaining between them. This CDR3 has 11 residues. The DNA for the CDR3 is TGTGCCAGCGGACTAATGGCTGAAGCTTTCTTT. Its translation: CASGLMAEAFF.

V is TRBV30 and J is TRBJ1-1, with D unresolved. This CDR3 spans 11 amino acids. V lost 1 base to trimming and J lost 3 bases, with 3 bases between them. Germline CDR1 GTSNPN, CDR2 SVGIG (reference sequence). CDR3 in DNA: TGTGCCTGGAGTGGCTACACTGAAGCTTTCTTT. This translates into CAWSGYTEAFF.

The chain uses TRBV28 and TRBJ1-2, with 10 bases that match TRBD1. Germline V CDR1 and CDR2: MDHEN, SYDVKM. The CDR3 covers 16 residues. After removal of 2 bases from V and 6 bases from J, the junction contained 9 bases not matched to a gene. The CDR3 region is CASSLRSWTGGNGYTF. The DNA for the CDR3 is TGTGCCAGCAGTTTAAGGTCCTGGACAGGGGGGAATGGCTACACCTTC.

CDR3 bases: TGTGCCAGCAGTCCAAGCGGGACGATCTACGAGCAGTACTTC. As protein: CASSPSGTIYEQYF. V is TRBV28 and J is TRBJ2-7, with TRBD2 matching 7 bases. Germline CDR1 is MDHEN and CDR2 is SYDVKM. V trimming: 5 bases; J trimming: 3 bases; junction bases outside the gene matches: 7. The CDR3 runs to 14 residues. The variable domain in full, completed from reference TRBV28 and TRBJ2-7, reads DVKVTQSSRYLVKRTGEKVFLECVQDMDHENMFWYRQDPGLGLRLIYFSYDVKMKEKGDIPEGYSVSREKKERFSLILESASTNQTSMYLCASSPSGTIYEQYFGPGTRLTVT.

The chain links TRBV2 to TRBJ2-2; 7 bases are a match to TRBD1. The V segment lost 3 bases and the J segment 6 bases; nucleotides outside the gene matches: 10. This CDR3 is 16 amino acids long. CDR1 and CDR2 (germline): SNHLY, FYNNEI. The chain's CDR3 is CASSEQPGQSAGELFF. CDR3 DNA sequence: TGTGCCAGCAGTGAGCAGCCGGGACAGTCCGCCGGGGAGCTGTTTTTT. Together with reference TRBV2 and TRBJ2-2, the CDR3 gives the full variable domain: EPEVTQTPSHQVTQMGQEVILRCVPISNHLYFYWYRQILGQKVEFLVSFYNNEISEKSEIFDDQFSVERPDGSNFTLKIRSTKLEDSAMYFCASSEQPGQSAGELFFGEGSRLTVL.

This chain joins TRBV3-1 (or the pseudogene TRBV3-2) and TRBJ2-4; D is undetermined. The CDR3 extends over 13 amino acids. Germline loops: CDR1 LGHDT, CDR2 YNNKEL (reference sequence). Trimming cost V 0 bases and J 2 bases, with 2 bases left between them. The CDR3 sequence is CASSQDSKNIQYF. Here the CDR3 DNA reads TGTGCCAGCAGCCAAGACTCCAAAAACATTCAGTACTTC.

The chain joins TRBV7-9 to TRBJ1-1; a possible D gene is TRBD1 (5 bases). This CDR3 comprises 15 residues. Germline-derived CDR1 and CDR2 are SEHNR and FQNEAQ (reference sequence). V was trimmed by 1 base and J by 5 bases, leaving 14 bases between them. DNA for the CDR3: TGTGCCAGCAGCTTAGGGTTTGGCAGGGCGACTGAAGCTTTCTTT. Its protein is CASSLGFGRATEAFF.

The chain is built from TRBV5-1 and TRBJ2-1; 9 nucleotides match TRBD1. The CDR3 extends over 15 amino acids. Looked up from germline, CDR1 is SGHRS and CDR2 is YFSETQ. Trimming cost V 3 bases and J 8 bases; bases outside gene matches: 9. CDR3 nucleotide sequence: TGCGCCAGCAGCTGGGGTGACAGGGGGTTCTATGAGCAGTTCTTC. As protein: CASSWGDRGFYEQFF. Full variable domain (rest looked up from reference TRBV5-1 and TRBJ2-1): KAGVTQTPRYLIKTRGQQVTLSCSPISGHRSVSWYQQTPGQGLQFLFEYFSETQRNKGNFPGRFSGRQFSNSRSEMNVSTLELGDSALYLCASSWGDRGFYEQFFGPGTRLTVL.

CDR3 nucleotide sequence: TGTGCCAGCAGTGGGCCCTATGGCTACACCTTC. Its translation: CASSGPYGYTF. This chain joins TRBV25-1 and TRBJ1-2; unclear D gene. The CDR3 runs to 11 residues. Germline CDR1 and CDR2: MGHDK and SYGVNS. The ends were cut back, 4 bases at V and 4 bases at J, with 4 bases in the middle.

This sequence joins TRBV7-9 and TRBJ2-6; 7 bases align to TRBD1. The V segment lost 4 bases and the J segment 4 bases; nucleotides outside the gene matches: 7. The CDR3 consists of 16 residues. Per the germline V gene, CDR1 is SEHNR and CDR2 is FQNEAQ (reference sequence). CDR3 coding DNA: TGTGCCAGCAGCTCAACAGGGGCTCCCGGGGCCAACGTCCTGACTTTC. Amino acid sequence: CASSSTGAPGANVLTF.

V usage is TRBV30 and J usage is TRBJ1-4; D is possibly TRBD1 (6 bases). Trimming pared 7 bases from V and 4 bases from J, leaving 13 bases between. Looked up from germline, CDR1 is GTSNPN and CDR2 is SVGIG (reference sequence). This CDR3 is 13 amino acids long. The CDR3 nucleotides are TGTGCCTTTACGAGGACAGATAATGAAAAACTGTTTTTT. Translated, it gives CAFTRTDNEKLFF. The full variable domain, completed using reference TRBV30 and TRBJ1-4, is SQTIHQWPATLVQPVGSPLSLECTVEGTSNPNLYWYRQAAGRGLQLLFYSVGIGQISSEVPQNLSASRPQDRQFILSSKKLLLSDSGFYLCAFTRTDNEKLFFGSGTQLSVL.

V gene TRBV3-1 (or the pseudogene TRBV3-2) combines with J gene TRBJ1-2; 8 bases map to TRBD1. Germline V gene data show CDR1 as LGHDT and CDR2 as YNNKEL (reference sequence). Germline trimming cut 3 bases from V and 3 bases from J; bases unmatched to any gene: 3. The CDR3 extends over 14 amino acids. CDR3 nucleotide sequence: TGTGCCAGCAGCCAGGGACAGGTCGACTATGGCTACACCTTC. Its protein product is CASSQGQVDYGYTF.

Here the CDR3 DNA reads TGTGCCAGCAGAGGGACAGCCAACACCGGGGAGCTGTTTTTT. This gives the protein CASRGTANTGELFF. The V gene is TRBV27, the J gene TRBJ2-2; 7 nucleotides align to TRBD1. Germline V gene lookup returns CDR1 MNHEY and CDR2 SMNVEV (reference sequence). The CDR3 runs to 14 residues. Losses at the gene ends were 6 bases for V and 2 bases for J; bases not matched to a gene: 3.

The CDR3 is CASSGRELFF. The CDR3 DNA sequence: TGTGCCAGCAGTGGGCGGGAGCTGTTTTTT. The chain employs TRBV2 and TRBJ2-2, with D unresolved. Trimming stripped 4 bases from V and 9 bases from J, with 3 bases between. There are 10 residues in the CDR3. Germline CDR1 reads SNHLY; CDR2 reads FYNNEI.

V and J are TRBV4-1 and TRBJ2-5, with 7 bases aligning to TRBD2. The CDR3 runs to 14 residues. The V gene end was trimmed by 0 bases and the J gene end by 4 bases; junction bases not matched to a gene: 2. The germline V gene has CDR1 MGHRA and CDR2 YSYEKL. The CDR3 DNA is TGCGCCAGCAGCCAAGAAGGGGAGGGAGAGACCCAGTACTTC. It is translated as CASSQEGEGETQYF.

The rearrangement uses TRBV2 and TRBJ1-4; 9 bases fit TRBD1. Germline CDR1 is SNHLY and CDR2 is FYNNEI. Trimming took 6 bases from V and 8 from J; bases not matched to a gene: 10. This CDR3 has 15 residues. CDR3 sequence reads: CASSSGGQGVEKLFF. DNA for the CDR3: TGTGCCAGCAGCAGTGGGGGACAGGGTGTGGAAAAACTGTTTTTT. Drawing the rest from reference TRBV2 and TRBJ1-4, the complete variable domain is EPEVTQTPSHQVTQMGQEVILRCVPISNHLYFYWYRQILGQKVEFLVSFYNNEISEKSEIFDDQFSVERPDGSNFTLKIRSTKLEDSAMYFCASSSGGQGVEKLFFGSGTQLSVL.

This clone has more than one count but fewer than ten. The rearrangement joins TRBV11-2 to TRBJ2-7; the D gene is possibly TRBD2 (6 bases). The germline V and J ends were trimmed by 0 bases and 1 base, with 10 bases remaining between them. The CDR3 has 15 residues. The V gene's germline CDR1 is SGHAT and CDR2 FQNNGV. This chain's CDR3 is CASSLEIGGSYEQYF. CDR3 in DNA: TGTGCCAGCAGCTTAGAAATCGGGGGATCCTACGAGCAGTACTTC.

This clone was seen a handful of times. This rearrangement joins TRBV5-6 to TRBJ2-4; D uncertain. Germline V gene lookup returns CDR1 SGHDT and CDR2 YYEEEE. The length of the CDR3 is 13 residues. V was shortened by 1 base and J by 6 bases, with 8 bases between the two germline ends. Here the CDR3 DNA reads TGTGCCAGCAGCTTGACCCCGGGAAACATTCAGTACTTC. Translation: CASSLTPGNIQYF.

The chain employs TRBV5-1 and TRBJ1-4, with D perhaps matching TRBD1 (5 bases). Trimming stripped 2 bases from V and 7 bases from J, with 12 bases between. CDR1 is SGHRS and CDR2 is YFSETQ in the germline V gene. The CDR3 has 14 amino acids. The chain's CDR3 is CASSFSSTGEKLFF. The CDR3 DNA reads TGCGCCAGCAGCTTTTCGTCTACAGGTGAAAAACTGTTTTTT.

In DNA, the CDR3 is TGTGCCAGCAGCAAAGCGTTCGGACCGTCGAACCTTTCTAGCACAGATACGCAGTATTTT. This translates into CASSKAFGPSNLSSTDTQYF. The rearrangement links TRBV21-1 to TRBJ2-3. TRBV21-1 is labeled a pseudogene. The CDR3 consists of 20 residues.

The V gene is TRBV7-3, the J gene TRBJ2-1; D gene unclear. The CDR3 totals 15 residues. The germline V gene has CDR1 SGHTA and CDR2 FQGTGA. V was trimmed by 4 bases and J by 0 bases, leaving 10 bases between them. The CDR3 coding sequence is TGTGCCAGCAGCTCGACCGGAACCTCCTACAATGAGCAGTTCTTC. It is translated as CASSSTGTSYNEQFF. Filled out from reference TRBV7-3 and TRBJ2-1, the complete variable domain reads GAGVSQTPSNKVTEKGKYVELRCDPISGHTALYWYRQSLGQGPEFLIYFQGTGAADDSGLPNDRFFAVRPEGSVSTLKIQRTERGDSAVYLCASSSTGTSYNEQFFGPGTRLTVL.

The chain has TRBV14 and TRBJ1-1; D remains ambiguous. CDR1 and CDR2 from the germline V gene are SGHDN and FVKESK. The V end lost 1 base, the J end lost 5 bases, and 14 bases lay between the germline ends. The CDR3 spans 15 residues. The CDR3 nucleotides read TGTGCCAGCAGCCAAGTCCGAGGTGGGAGTACTGAAGCTTTCTTT. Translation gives CASSQVRGGSTEAFF.

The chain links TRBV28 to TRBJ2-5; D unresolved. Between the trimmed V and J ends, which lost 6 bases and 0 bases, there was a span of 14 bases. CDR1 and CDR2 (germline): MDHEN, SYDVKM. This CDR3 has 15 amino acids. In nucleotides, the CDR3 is TGTGCCAGCAGCCCCCTTGTAGTGAACCAAGAGACCCAGTACTTC. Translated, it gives CASSPLVVNQETQYF. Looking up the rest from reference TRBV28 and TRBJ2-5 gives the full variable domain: DVKVTQSSRYLVKRTGEKVFLECVQDMDHENMFWYRQDPGLGLRLIYFSYDVKMKEKGDIPEGYSVSREKKERFSLILESASTNQTSMYLCASSPLVVNQETQYFGPGTRLLVL.

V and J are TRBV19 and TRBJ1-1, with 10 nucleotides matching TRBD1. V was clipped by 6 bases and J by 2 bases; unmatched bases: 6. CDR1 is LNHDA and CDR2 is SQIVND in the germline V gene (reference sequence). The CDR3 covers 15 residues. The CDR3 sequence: CASSPTGGYNTEAFF. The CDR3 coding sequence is TGTGCCAGTAGCCCGACAGGGGGCTACAACACTGAAGCTTTCTTT. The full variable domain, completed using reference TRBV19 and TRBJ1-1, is DGGITQSPKYLFRKEGQNVTLSCEQNLNHDAMYWYRQDPGQGLRLIYYSQIVNDFQKGDIAEGYSVSREKKESFPLTVTSAQKNPTAFYLCASSPTGGYNTEAFFGQGTRLTVV.

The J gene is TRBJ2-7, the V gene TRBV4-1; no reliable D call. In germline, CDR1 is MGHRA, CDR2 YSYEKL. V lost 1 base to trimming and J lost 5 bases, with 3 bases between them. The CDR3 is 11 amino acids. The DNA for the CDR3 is TGCGCCAGCAGCCAAGCGCACGAGCAGTACTTC. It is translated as CASSQAHEQYF.

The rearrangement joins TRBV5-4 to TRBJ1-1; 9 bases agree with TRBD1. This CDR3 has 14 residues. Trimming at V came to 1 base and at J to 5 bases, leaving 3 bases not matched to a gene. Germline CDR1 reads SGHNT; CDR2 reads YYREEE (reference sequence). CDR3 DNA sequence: TGTGCCAGCAGCTTGATGACAGGGGGAACTGAAGCTTTCTTT. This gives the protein CASSLMTGGTEAFF. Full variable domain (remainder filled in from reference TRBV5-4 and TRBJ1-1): ETGVTQSPTHLIKTRGQQVTLRCSSQSGHNTVSWYQQALGQGPQFIFQYYREEENGRGNFPPRFSGLQFPNYSSELNVNALELDDSALYLCASSLMTGGTEAFFGQGTRLTVV.

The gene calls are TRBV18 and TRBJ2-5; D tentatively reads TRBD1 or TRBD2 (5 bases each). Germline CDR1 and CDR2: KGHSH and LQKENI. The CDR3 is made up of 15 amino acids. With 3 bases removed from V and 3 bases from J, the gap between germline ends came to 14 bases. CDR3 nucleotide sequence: TGTGCCAGCTCACCCCCTGTCGGGACCAAAGAGACCCAGTACTTC. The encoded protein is CASSPPVGTKETQYF.

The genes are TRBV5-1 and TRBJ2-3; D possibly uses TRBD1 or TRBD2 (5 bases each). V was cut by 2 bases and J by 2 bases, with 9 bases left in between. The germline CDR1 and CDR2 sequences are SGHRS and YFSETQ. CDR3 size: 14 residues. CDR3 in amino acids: CASSFEGNTDTQYF. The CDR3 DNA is TGCGCCAGCAGCTTTGAGGGGAACACAGATACGCAGTATTTT.

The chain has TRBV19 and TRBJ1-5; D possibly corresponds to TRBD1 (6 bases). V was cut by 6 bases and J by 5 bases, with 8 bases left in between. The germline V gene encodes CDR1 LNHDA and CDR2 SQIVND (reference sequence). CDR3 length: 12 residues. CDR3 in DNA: TGTGCCAGTAGCAGGGGTGATCAGCCCCAGCATTTT. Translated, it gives CASSRGDQPQHF.